This TCR beta chain was sequenced for a study of cytomegalovirus exposure and HLA in healthy donors. PCR employed 60 Vbeta and 13 Jbeta primers. Using immunoSEQ multiplex PCR, the repertoire was profiled, and TCRdb retains in-frame clones only, with some absent. The data contain under 250,000 clones, 76% of them seen just once; the ten biggest clones take up 0.63%. CDR3 length equals 15 residues. V shed 6 bases and J 1 base; nucleotides not matched to a gene: 8. CDR1 SNHLY and CDR2 FYNNEI come from the germline V gene. About this clone: The antigen remains unidentified.

Findings and caveats of the study: Previous analysis showed most TCR beta V segments were productive about 87% or about 30% of the time.

The sample comprised PBMCs. The TCR comes from a man aged 18 to 29 in good health and CMV-seronegative. V is TRBV2 and J is TRBJ2-7; 8 bases match TRBD1. CDR3 nucleotides: TGTGCCAGCAGAATGGACAGGGAGAAATCCTACGAGCAGTACTTC. It translates to CASRMDREKSYEQYF.